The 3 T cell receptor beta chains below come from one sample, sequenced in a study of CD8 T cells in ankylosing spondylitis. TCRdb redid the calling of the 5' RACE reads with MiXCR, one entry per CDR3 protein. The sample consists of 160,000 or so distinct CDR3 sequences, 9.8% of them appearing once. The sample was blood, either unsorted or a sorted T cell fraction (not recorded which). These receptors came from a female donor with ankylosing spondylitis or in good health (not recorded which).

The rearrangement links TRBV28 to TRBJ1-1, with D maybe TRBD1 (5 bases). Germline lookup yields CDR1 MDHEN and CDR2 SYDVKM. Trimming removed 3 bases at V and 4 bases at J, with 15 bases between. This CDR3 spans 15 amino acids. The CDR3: CASSFPPDIPTEAFF. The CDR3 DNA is TGTGCCAGCAGTTTTCCCCCGGACATTCCCACTGAAGCTTTCTTT.

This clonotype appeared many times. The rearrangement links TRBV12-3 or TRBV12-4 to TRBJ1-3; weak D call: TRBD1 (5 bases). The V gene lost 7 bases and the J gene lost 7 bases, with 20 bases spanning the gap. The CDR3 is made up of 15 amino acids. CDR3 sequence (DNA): TGTGCCAGCAATTTTGACAGCGCCCCAGTTAACACCATATATTTT. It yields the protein CASNFDSAPVNTIYF.

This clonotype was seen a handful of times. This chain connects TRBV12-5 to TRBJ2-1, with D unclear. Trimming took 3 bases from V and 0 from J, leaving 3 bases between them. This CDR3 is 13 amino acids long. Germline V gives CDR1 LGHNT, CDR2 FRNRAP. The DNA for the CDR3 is TGTGCTAGTGGTTTCAGCTCCTACAATGAGCAGTTCTTC. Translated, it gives CASGFSSYNEQFF. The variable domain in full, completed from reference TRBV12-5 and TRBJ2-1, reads DARVTQTPRHKVTEMGQEVTMRCQPILGHNTVFWYRQTMMQGLELLAYFRNRAPLDDSGMPKDRFSAEMPDATLATLKIQPSEPRDSAVYFCASGFSSYNEQFFGPGTRLTVL.